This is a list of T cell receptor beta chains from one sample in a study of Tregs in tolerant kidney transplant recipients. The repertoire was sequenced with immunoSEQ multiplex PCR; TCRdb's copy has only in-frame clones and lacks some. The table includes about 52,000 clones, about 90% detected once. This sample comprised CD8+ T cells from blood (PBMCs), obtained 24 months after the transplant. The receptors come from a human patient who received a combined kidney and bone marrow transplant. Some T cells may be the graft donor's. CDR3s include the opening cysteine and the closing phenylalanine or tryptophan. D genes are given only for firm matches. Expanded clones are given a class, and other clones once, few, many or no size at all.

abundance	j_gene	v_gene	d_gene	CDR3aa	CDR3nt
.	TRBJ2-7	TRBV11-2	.	CASSLEPGTFYEQYF	TGTGCCAGCAGCTTAGAACCCGGGACATTCTACGAGCAGTACTTC
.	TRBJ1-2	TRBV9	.	CASSVGPVTNYGYTF	TGTGCCAGCAGCGTAGGCCCAGTAACTAACTATGGCTACACCTTC
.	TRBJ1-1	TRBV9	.	CASSGGGQEPFSNTEAFF	TGTGCCAGCAGCGGGGGGGGGCAGGAACCTTTCTCGAACACTGAAGCTTTCTTT
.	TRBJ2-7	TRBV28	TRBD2	CASREGFNEQYF	TGTGCCTCGAGGGAGGGATTCAACGAGCAGTACTTC
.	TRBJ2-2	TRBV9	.	CASSVGVGARTGELFF	TGTGCCAGCAGCGTTGGGGTGGGGGCGAGGACCGGGGAGCTGTTTTTT
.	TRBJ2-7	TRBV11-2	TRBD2	CASSLGWGLRNEQYF	TGTGCCAGCAGCTTAGGTTGGGGACTAAGGAACGAGCAGTACTTC
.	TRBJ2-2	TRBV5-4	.	CASSPGISGELFF	TGTGCCAGCAGCCCAGGGATTAGCGGGGAGCTGTTTTTT
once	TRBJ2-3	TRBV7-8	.	CASSLDLGDTQYF	TGTGCCAGCAGCTTAGACCTAGGAGATACGCAGTATTTT
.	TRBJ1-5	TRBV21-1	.	CASSKKGDRGPQHF	TGTGCCAGCAGCAAAAAGGGGGACAGGGGACCCCAGCATTTT
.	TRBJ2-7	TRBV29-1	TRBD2	CSVEGLAGDREQYF	TGCAGCGTTGAAGGGTTAGCGGGAGATCGGGAGCAGTACTTC
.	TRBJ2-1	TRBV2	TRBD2	CASSDLAGNYNEQFF	TGTGCCAGCAGTGACCTAGCGGGAAATTACAATGAGCAGTTCTTC
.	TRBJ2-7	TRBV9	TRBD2	CASSVGGSGAPYEQYF	TGTGCCAGCAGCGTAGGTGGTAGCGGGGCGCCCTACGAGCAGTACTTC
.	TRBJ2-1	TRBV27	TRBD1	CASSWDRGNEQFF	TGTGCCAGCAGCTGGGACAGGGGCAATGAGCAGTTCTTC
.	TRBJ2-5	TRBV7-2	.	CASSARGIRTYQETQYF	TGTGCCAGCAGCGCGAGAGGCATCAGAACGTACCAAGAGACCCAGTACTTC
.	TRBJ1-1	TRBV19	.	CASSRGDGTEAFF	TGTGCCAGTAGTAGGGGGGATGGCACTGAAGCTTTCTTT
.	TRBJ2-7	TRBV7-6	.	CASSQLQGSEQYF	TGTGCCAGCAGCCAATTACAGGGATCCGAGCAGTACTTC
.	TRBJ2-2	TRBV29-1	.	CSVDGQTGELFF	TGCAGCGTTGATGGACAGACCGGGGAGCTGTTTTTT
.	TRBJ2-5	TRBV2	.	CASSEPGIMETQYF	TGTGCCAGCAGTGAACCGGGAATAATGGAGACCCAGTACTTC
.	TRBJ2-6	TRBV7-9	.	CASSFSFGEGSGANVLTF	TGTGCCAGCAGCTTTTCCTTCGGTGAGGGCTCTGGGGCCAACGTCCTGACTTTC
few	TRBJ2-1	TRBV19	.	CASSTAVNEQFF	TGTGCCAGTAGTACCGCGGTCAATGAGCAGTTCTTC
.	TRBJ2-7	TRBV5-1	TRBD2	CASSLGDYPYEQYF	TGCGCCAGCAGCTTGGGGGACTACCCCTACGAGCAGTACTTC
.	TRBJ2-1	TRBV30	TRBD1	CAWGLEDRGSNEQFF	TGTGCCTGGGGACTTGAGGACAGGGGGTCAAATGAGCAGTTCTTC
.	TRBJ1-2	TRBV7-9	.	CASSLQGRDYGYTF	TGTGCCAGCAGCTTACAGGGTCGGGACTATGGCTACACCTTC
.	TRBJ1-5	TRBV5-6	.	CASSWAVGQFDQPQHF	TGTGCCAGCAGCTGGGCTGTCGGACAGTTTGATCAGCCCCAGCATTTT
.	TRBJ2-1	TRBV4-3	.	CASSQVDNEQFF	TGCGCCAGCAGCCAAGTAGATAATGAGCAGTTCTTC
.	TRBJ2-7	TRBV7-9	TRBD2	CASGGGGVYEQYF	TGTGCCAGCGGGGGGGGTGGGGTCTACGAGCAGTACTTC
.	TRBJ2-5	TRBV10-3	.	CATGGASQETQYF	TGTGCCACCGGCGGCGCTTCCCAAGAGACCCAGTACTTC
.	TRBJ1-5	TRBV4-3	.	CASSQVRRGSNQPQHF	TGCGCCAGCAGCCAAGTTCGCCGGGGGAGCAATCAGCCCCAGCATTTT
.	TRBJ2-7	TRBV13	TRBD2	CASSSNLAGGFYEQYF	TGTGCCAGCAGCTCAAACCTAGCGGGAGGTTTCTACGAGCAGTACTTC
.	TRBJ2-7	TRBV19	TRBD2	CASSIPHSSGSRRTYEQYF	TGTGCCAGTAGTATTCCCCATTCTAGCGGGAGTCGCCGAACCTACGAGCAGTACTTC
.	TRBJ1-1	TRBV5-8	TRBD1	CASSLSIQGYTEAFF	TGTGCCAGCAGCTTGTCGATACAGGGGTACACTGAAGCTTTCTTT
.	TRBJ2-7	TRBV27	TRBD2	CASSLSILAYEQYF	TGTGCCAGCAGTTTATCGATACTAGCGTACGAGCAGTACTTC
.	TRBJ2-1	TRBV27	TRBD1	CASSLTQGGLNEQFF	TGTGCCAGCAGCCTGACACAGGGGGGACTCAATGAGCAGTTCTTC
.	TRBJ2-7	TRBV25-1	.	CASSPGQVVEQYF	TGTGCCAGCAGCCCGGGACAAGTAGTCGAGCAGTACTTC
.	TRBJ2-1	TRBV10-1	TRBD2	CASSEDLLAGGQRNEQFF	TGCGCCAGCAGCGAAGACTTACTAGCGGGAGGGCAACGGAATGAGCAGTTCTTC
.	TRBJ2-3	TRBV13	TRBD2	CASSPGRTDTQYF	TGTGCCAGCAGCCCCGGGAGGACAGATACGCAGTATTTT
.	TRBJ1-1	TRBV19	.	CASSIGGGGSEAFF	TGTGCCAGTAGTATAGGCGGAGGCGGATCTGAAGCTTTCTTT
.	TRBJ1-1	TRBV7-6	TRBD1	CTSSPGQGITEAFF	TGTACCAGCAGCCCGGGACAGGGTATCACTGAAGCTTTCTTT
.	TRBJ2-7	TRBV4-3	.	CASSQVWSGTQLPQGEQYF	TGCGCCAGCAGCCAAGTTTGGTCCGGGACACAACTCCCCCAGGGCGAGCAGTACTTC
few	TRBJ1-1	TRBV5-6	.	CASSLVRMDTEAFF	TGTGCCAGCAGCTTGGTGAGGATGGACACTGAAGCTTTCTTT
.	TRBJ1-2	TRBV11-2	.	CASSQTGINGYTF	TGTGCCAGCAGCCAAACAGGGATTAATGGCTACACCTTC
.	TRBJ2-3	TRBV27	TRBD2	CASSFVSGGPDTQYF	TGTGCCAGCAGTTTTGTTAGCGGGGGCCCAGATACGCAGTATTTT
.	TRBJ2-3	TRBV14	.	CASSQGIRSTDTQYF	TGTGCCAGCAGTCAGGGGATCCGAAGCACAGATACGCAGTATTTT
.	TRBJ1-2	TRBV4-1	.	CASSQGTGNYGYTF	TGCGCCAGCAGCCAAGGTACAGGAAACTATGGCTACACCTTC
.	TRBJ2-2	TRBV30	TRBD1	CARQDRRRTGELFF	TGTGCCAGGCAGGACAGGAGGAGGACCGGGGAGCTGTTTTTT
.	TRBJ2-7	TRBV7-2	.	CASSSGLHLLPHEQYF	TGTGCCAGCAGCTCGGGACTCCACCTCCTGCCCCACGAGCAGTACTTC
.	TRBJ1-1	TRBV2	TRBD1	CASGTGPFGNTEAFF	TGTGCCAGCGGGACAGGTCCCTTTGGGAACACTGAAGCTTTCTTT
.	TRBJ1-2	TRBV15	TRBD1	CATEGARTRSEDGYTF	TGTGCCACCGAGGGGGCCAGGACTCGGTCTGAAGATGGCTACACCTTC
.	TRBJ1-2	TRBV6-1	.	CASMWGSIGYTF	TGTGCCAGCATGTGGGGCTCGATAGGCTACACCTTC
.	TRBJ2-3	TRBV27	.	CASSRQSTDTQYF	TGTGCCAGCAGTCGTCAGAGCACAGATACGCAGTATTTT
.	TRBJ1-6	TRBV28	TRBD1	CASSSDRGFPYSPLHF	TGTGCCAGCAGTTCCGACAGGGGATTCCCTTATTCACCCCTCCACTTT
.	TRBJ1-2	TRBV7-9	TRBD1	CASSSRDRGGASYGYTF	TGTGCCAGCAGCTCCCGGGACAGGGGAGGGGCTAGCTATGGCTACACCTTC
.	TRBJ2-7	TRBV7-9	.	CASSLGRSSYEQYF	TGTGCCAGCAGCTTGGGGAGGAGCTCCTACGAGCAGTACTTC
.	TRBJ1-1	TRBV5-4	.	CASSPRGNTEAFF	TGTGCCAGCAGTCCCCGGGGGAACACTGAAGCTTTCTTT
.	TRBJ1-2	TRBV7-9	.	CASGEGGGYGYTF	TGTGCCAGCGGTGAGGGGGGGGGATATGGCTACACCTTC
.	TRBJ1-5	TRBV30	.	CAWSDSSNQPQHF	TGTGCCTGGAGTGATTCCAGTAATCAGCCCCAGCATTTT
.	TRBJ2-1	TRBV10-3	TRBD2	CAISEGKGGYNEQFF	TGTGCCATCAGTGAAGGGAAGGGAGGGTACAATGAGCAGTTCTTC
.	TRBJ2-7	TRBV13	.	CASSLGRGYEQYF	TGTGCCAGCAGCTTAGGCAGGGGCTACGAGCAGTACTTC